Below are 8 T cell receptor beta chains sequenced from a single sample in a study of blood T cell repertoires in COVID-19. Only in-frame clones appear in the TCRdb table, and some are missing; sequencing was by immunoSEQ multiplex PCR. The sample consists of some 80,000 clones, around 90% of them appearing once. Sequenced: peripheral blood. Receptors were obtained from a human donor in a cohort sampled during active COVID-19.

V and J are TRBV6-2 or TRBV6-3 and TRBJ2-1; TRBD1 aligns across 9 bases. Germline V gene lookup returns CDR1 MNHEY and CDR2 SVGEGT. Trimming took 2 bases from V and 5 from J; bases not matched to a gene: 4. This CDR3 is built from 15 residues. The CDR3 region has the DNA TGTGCCAGCAGTTACGACAGGGGGATTAACAATGAGCAGTTCTTC. It yields the protein CASSYDRGINNEQFF.

The chain links TRBV27 to TRBJ1-6, with D perhaps matching TRBD1 (5 bases). The CDR3 runs 16 residues. Per the germline V gene, CDR1 is MNHEY and CDR2 is SMNVEV (reference sequence). The ends were cut back, 7 bases at V and 0 bases at J, with 13 bases in the middle. CDR3 loop: CASTPTGYSYNSPLHF. CDR3 coding DNA: TGTGCCAGCACCCCCACAGGATACTCCTATAATTCACCCCTCCACTTT.

The chain uses TRBV12-3 or TRBV12-4 and TRBJ2-2, with D uncertain. The CDR3 is made up of 12 amino acids. Trimming left V 5 bases short and J 6 bases short, with 7 bases between. The CDR3 coding sequence is TGTGCCAGCAGTCTTTCCCCCGGGGAGCTGTTTTTT. This gives the protein CASSLSPGELFF.

A few counts support this clone. The chain is built from TRBV10-1 and TRBJ2-7, with D perhaps matching TRBD1 (5 bases). V dropped 5 bases and J dropped 7 bases, with 15 bases sitting between them. Germline values: CDR1 WNHNN, CDR2 SYGVQD (reference sequence). CDR3 length: 13 amino acids. The CDR3 loop reads CASSYDSSLEQYF. CDR3 in DNA: TGCGCCAGCAGTTACGACAGTTCCTTGGAGCAGTACTTC.

The rearrangement links TRBV21-1 to TRBJ1-1; TRBD1, the table's D call, was not compared with the DNA. TRBV21-1 is assigned pseudogene status. The CDR3 is 16 amino acids. Here the CDR3 reads CASSPFRGRPNTEAFF. CDR3 DNA: TGTGCCAGCAGTCCTTTCAGGGGGCGCCCGAACACTGAAGCTTTCTTT.

This chain uses TRBV19 with TRBJ2-7; 9 positions agree with TRBD1. Trimming cost V 5 bases and J 1 base; bases outside gene matches: 6. Germline V gives CDR1 LNHDA, CDR2 SQIVND (reference sequence). This CDR3 spans 15 amino acids. CDR3 region: CASSPGTGSSYEQYF. The CDR3 DNA sequence: TGTGCCAGTAGTCCGGGGACAGGGTCTTCCTACGAGCAGTACTTC.

This CDR3 is CSVGGAGMNTEAFF. The CDR3 DNA sequence: TGCAGCGTTGGAGGTGCAGGGATGAACACTGAAGCTTTCTTT. This rearrangement joins TRBV29-1 to TRBJ1-1; perhaps TRBD1 as D (5 bases). CDR1 and CDR2 from the germline V gene are SQVTM and ANQGSEA. CDR3 length: 14 residues. Between the trimmed V and J ends, which lost 4 bases and 0 bases, there was a span of 12 bases.

CDR3 protein: CASSLVDSAGSPLHF. The CDR3 coding sequence is TGTGCCAGCAGCTTGGTAGACAGCGCTGGTTCACCCCTCCACTTT. The chain has TRBV5-4 and TRBJ1-6; D possibly corresponds to TRBD1 (5 bases). V lost 0 bases and J 9 bases, leaving 13 bases between the germline ends. The CDR3 contains 15 residues. Germline V gene data show CDR1 as SGHNT and CDR2 as YYREEE (reference sequence).